The present T cell receptor (beta chain) was sequenced within a study of radiation and T cells in renal cell carcinoma. Time point given: baseline pretreatment blood. Sample treatment: 15 Gy SBRT to primary tumor, nephrectomy 4 weeks later. The V and J ends lost 6 bases and 4 bases, in that order; junction bases with no gene match: 4. Germline-derived CDR1 and CDR2 are GTSNPN and SVGIG (reference sequence). CDR3 size: 12 residues. Using immunoSEQ multiplex PCR, the repertoire was profiled, and TCRdb retains in-frame clones only, with some absent. The data show more than 95,000 clones, around 83% seen once.

The starting material was blood, obtained from a patient whose treatment included radiotherapy and nephrectomy. The chain combines TRBV30 with TRBJ1-1; 8 bases map to TRBD1. This TCR derives from a woman aged 55-70 years with renal cell carcinoma. The CDR3 region is CACQGTGTEAFF. The CDR3 DNA reads as TGTGCCTGTCAGGGGACAGGCACTGAAGCTTTCTTT.